One T cell receptor beta chain is described in this entry. Libraries were prepared by immunoSEQ multiplex PCR; TCRdb keeps only in-frame clonotypes and omits some of them. The table includes about 670,000 clones, just under 90% detected once. The data stem from a study of blood T cell repertoires in COVID-19. This CDR3 spans 14 amino acids. V lost 6 bases and J lost 5, with 16 bases in between. The germline CDR1 and CDR2 sequences are MGHDK and SYGVNS. This TCR derives from a woman under 30 with acute or convalescent COVID-19. The chain uses TRBV25-1 and TRBJ2-5; TRBD2 might be the D (6 bases). The sequenced sample consisted of peripheral blood. CDR3 region: CASSVISGRETQYF. CDR3 nucleotides: TGTGCCAGCAGCGTGATTTCAGGGAGGGAGACCCAGTACTTC.